A selection of T cell receptor beta chains follows, all from one sample in a study of CXCR3-negative and CXCR3-positive naive CD8 T cells. TCRdb reanalyzed the 5' RACE reads and collapses them to one entry per CDR3 protein, without DNA. The sample table includes approximately 53,000 distinct CDR3 sequences. Input material: memory CD8+ T cells from blood. The source of these receptors is a human donor in good health. Some clones in this sample may be carry-over from other donors' samples. The CDR3 runs from the conserved cysteine through the conserved F or W.

CDR3 length: 19
J gene: TRBJ2-1
V gene: TRBV5-1
CDR3 protein: CASSLALAGGPSSYNEQFF

CDR3 length: 15
J gene: TRBJ2-7
V gene: TRBV28
CDR3 protein: CATRDHKGLRYEQYF

CDR3 length: 16
J gene: TRBJ2-7
V gene: TRBV6-6
CDR3 protein: CASSSRDRGNLYEQYF

CDR3 length: 16
J gene: TRBJ2-1
V gene: TRBV28
CDR3 protein: CASSLTPFKPDNEQFF

CDR3 length: 14
J gene: TRBJ2-5
V gene: TRBV6-6
CDR3 protein: CASSEAGMRETQYF

CDR3 length: 16
J gene: TRBJ2-7
V gene: TRBV11-2
CDR3 protein: CASSLASGTGSYEQYF

CDR3 length: 15
J gene: TRBJ1-2
V gene: TRBV5-6
CDR3 protein: CASSLAGTGVYGYTF

CDR3 length: 17
J gene: TRBJ2-3
V gene: TRBV6-5
CDR3 protein: CASSSTGALGRGDTQYF

CDR3 length: 16
J gene: TRBJ2-1
V gene: TRBV4-2
CDR3 protein: CASSQDGGASYNEQFF

CDR3 length: 14
J gene: TRBJ1-2
V gene: TRBV4-3
CDR3 protein: CASSQDQGNYGYTF

CDR3 length: 14
J gene: TRBJ2-2
V gene: TRBV28
CDR3 protein: CASSPRWGTGELFF

CDR3 length: 15
J gene: TRBJ2-1
V gene: TRBV20-1
CDR3 protein: CSASTGLTSYNEQFF

CDR3 length: 14
J gene: TRBJ2-5
V gene: TRBV28
CDR3 protein: CASSHRGGQETQYF

CDR3 length: 15
J gene: TRBJ1-1
V gene: TRBV4-3
CDR3 protein: CASSQSKGANTEAFF

CDR3 length: 12
J gene: TRBJ2-1
V gene: TRBV10-3
CDR3 protein: CASRTGTNEQFF

CDR3 length: 14
J gene: TRBJ2-7
V gene: TRBV15
CDR3 protein: CATSREYTGDEQYF